This paragraph covers one T cell receptor (beta chain) sequence. Its matching antigen is unknown. The sample belongs to a study of radiotherapy plus CTLA-4 blockade in lung cancer. Across the study: Among all patients, 15% to 20% showed objective responses, while about 34% had disease control.

Points from the study as a whole: There was expansion of tumor-derived TCR clones in blood after radiotherapy plus ipilimumab. With interferon-beta, early dynamics of blood T cell clones were reported to best predict response.

It was focal radiation plus CTLA-4 blockade with ipilimumab that patients with chemo-refractory metastatic non-small-cell lung cancer received. Trimming took 7 bases from V and 3 from J, leaving 8 bases between them. The CDR3 has 11 amino acids. Germline V gene sequence: CDR1 SQVTM, CDR2 ANQGSEA. Clones were read by immunoSEQ multiplex PCR, and TCRdb kept only the in-frame ones, dropping some. The sample carries tens of thousands of clones, around 82% recorded once. The clonotype originates from a human donor with non-small cell lung cancer who had stable disease on radiotherapy plus ipilimumab. The J gene is TRBJ2-3, the V gene TRBV29-1; D is possibly TRBD2 (5 bases). Here the sequenced sample was peripheral blood, taken from a patient treated with radiotherapy plus ipilimumab. The CDR3 region is CSGGETDTQYF. The DNA of the CDR3 is TGCAGCGGGGGAGAGACAGATACGCAGTATTTT.